The clone carrying this TCR beta chain was counted only a few times. Its antigen is not known. TCR alpha and TCR beta cDNA libraries with sample barcodes and UMIs came from 5'RACE using constant-segment primers. TCRdb itself ran the 5' RACE reads through MiXCR, one entry per CDR3 protein. Of 450,000 to 700,000 distinct CDR3 sequences in the sample, approximately 18% were seen once. The germline V gene encodes CDR1 SGHRS and CDR2 YFSETQ. The CDR3 totals 16 residues. V dropped 1 base and J dropped 4; count of bases not matched to a gene: 8. The data derive from a study of T-cell memory formation after mild COVID-19. General study results and limits: Shrinking CD4+ clones were chiefly CM and EM; CD8+ ones were chiefly EMRA. Clones contracting over day 15 to 85 were CD4/CD8 balanced, with later expanders leaning CD4+.

The source of this sequence is an adult woman who had mild COVID-19 (a few samples of this study predate the infection). Cell type and time point are not known. The chain combines TRBV5-1 with TRBJ1-3; 7 bases map to TRBD1. Sample: PBMCs or a T cell subset sorted from them (not recorded which). The CDR3, as DNA: TGCGCCAGCAGCTTGTACGGACAGGATCGGGGAAACACCATATATTTT. This gives the protein CASSLYGQDRGNTIYF.